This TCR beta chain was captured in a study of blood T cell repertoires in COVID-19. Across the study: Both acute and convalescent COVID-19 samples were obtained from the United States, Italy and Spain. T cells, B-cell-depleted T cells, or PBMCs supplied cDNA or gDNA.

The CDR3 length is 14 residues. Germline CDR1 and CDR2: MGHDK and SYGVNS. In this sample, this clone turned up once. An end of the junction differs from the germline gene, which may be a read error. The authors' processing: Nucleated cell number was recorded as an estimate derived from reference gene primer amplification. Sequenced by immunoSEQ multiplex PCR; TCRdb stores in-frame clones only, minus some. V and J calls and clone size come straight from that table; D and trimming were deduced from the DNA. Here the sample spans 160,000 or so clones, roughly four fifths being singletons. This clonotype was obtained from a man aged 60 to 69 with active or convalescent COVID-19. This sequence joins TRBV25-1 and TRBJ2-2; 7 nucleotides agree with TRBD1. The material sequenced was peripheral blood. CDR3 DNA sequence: TGTGCCAGTAGTGAGACAGGGTTTACCGGGGAGCTGTTTTTT. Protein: CASSETGFTGELFF.